One sample yielded the 21 T cell receptor beta chains listed below, sequenced in a study of T cells after posttransplantation cyclophosphamide listed by TCRdb under 2016. The method was the immunoSEQ multiplex PCR assay. This is the immuneACCESS table as TCRdb keeps it, with only in-frame sequences that have V and J called. A part of the clones is gone; compared with another copy, unresolved V genes explain less than half, and the rest is unexplained. For this sample the table gives around 9,900 clones, of which 89% were detected only once. Clones ranked in the top ten supply 1.6% of the sample. Sequencing input: memory CD4+ T cells sorted from PBMCs. These receptors were taken from a woman aged 55 to 70 in good health, CMV-negative, and a related stem cell transplant donor.

J is TRBJ1-1 and V is TRBV6-1; D not resolved. Germline V gene lookup returns CDR1 MNHNS and CDR2 SASEGT. V was pared by 4 bases and J by 11 bases, with 14 bases between. The CDR3 consists of 12 residues. CDR3 DNA: TGTGCCAGCAGTGTGGGAGGGATTGGTGCTTTCTTT. Translated, it gives CASSVGGIGAFF.

The rearrangement links TRBV7-9 to TRBJ1-2, with a tentative D call TRBD1 (5 bases). The V end lost 2 bases, the J end lost 6 bases, and 25 bases lay between the germline ends. The CDR3 extends over 18 amino acids. Germline CDR1 is SEHNR and CDR2 is FQNEAQ (reference sequence). The CDR3 reads CASSLKPLGGPGTDGYTF. In DNA form, the CDR3 reads TGTGCCAGCAGCTTAAAACCCTTGGGGGGACCGGGGACGGATGGCTACACCTTC.

The chain is built from TRBV7-6 and TRBJ1-4; D might be TRBD1 (6 bases). Per germline, CDR1 SGHVS and CDR2 FNYEAQ. V lost 1 base and J lost 3, with 12 bases in between. This CDR3 is 16 amino acids long. The CDR3 loop reads CASSLEGVVANEKLFF. In DNA form, the CDR3 reads TGTGCCAGCAGCTTAGAGGGGGTAGTGGCTAATGAAAAACTGTTTTTT.

The V call is TRBV5-1, the J call TRBJ2-3; tentative D call: TRBD1 (6 bases). Germline V lookup: CDR1 SGHRS, CDR2 YFSETQ. V was pared by 1 base and J by 1 base, with 10 bases between. This CDR3 is built from 15 residues. CDR3 nucleotide sequence: TGCGCCAGCAGCTTGAGGGGGATGGGCACAGATACGCAGTATTTT. The encoded protein is CASSLRGMGTDTQYF.

The gene calls are TRBV6-1 and TRBJ2-5; 8 nucleotides agree with TRBD1. The V gene's germline CDR1 is MNHNS and CDR2 SASEGT. Trimming cost V 10 bases and J 5 bases; bases outside gene matches: 12. The CDR3 extends over 14 amino acids. CDR3 region: CATEKTGAGETQYF. CDR3 coding DNA: TGTGCCACCGAGAAGACAGGGGCCGGGGAGACCCAGTACTTC.

V usage is TRBV19 and J usage is TRBJ2-1, with 8 bases aligning to TRBD2. The CDR3 runs 15 residues. The V segment lost 10 bases and the J segment 6 bases; nucleotides outside the gene matches: 14. Germline loops: CDR1 LNHDA, CDR2 SQIVND (reference sequence). The CDR3, as DNA: TGTGCCACCCATCCCCAGCGGGGGAAGAGCAATGAGCAGTTCTTC. Translated, it gives CATHPQRGKSNEQFF. Supplemented by reference TRBV19 and TRBJ2-1, the full variable domain reads DGGITQSPKYLFRKEGQNVTLSCEQNLNHDAMYWYRQDPGQGLRLIYYSQIVNDFQKGDIAEGYSVSREKKESFPLTVTSAQKNPTAFYLCATHPQRGKSNEQFFGPGTRLTVL.

The chain combines TRBV6-6 with TRBJ2-5, with TRBD2 matching over 14 bases. The CDR3 length is 15 residues. From germline, CDR1 is MNHNY and CDR2 SVGAGI (reference sequence). V trimming: 0 bases; J trimming: 9 bases; junction bases outside the gene matches: 3. The CDR3 DNA reads as TGTGCCAGCAGTTACTCTGGGACTAGCGGGGGCGCCCAGTACTTC. It specifies CASSYSGTSGGAQYF.

This chain joins TRBV19 and TRBJ2-5, with D tentatively TRBD1 (6 bases). The V end lost 2 bases, the J end lost 4 bases, and 20 bases lay between the germline ends. The CDR3 sequence is 17 residues long. CDR1 and CDR2 (germline): LNHDA, SQIVND (reference sequence). The CDR3 sequence: CASSIRPMGAGVETQYF. CDR3 sequence (DNA): TGTGCCAGTAGTATAAGGCCCATGGGGGCTGGGGTAGAGACCCAGTACTTC. The full variable domain, its missing parts supplied by reference TRBV19 and TRBJ2-5, is DGGITQSPKYLFRKEGQNVTLSCEQNLNHDAMYWYRQDPGQGLRLIYYSQIVNDFQKGDIAEGYSVSREKKESFPLTVTSAQKNPTAFYLCASSIRPMGAGVETQYFGPGTRLLVL.

This sequence joins TRBV6-5 and TRBJ2-7; TRBD1 is a possible D gene (6 bases). CDR3 length: 12 residues. V was trimmed by 8 bases and J by 1 base, leaving 9 bases between them. Germline loops: CDR1 MNHEY, CDR2 SVGAGI. The CDR3 region is CASRQDSYEQYF. DNA of the CDR3: TGTGCCAGCCGACAGGATTCCTACGAGCAGTACTTC.

The chain couples TRBV28 to TRBJ2-2; 7 bases match TRBD2. Germline V gene lookup returns CDR1 MDHEN and CDR2 SYDVKM. J gave up 6 bases and V 7 bases, and 5 bases lay outside the gene matches. The CDR3 covers 13 residues. CDR3 sequence reads: CASNLAVAGELFF. Here the CDR3 DNA reads TGTGCCAGCAACCTAGCGGTCGCCGGGGAGCTGTTTTTT.

The genes are TRBV7-2 and TRBJ1-2; 10 positions match TRBD1. The CDR3 is made up of 14 amino acids. V lost 5 bases to trimming and J lost 4 bases; unmatched junction nucleotides: 4. The V gene's germline CDR1 is SGHTA and CDR2 FQGNSA. DNA for the CDR3: TGTGCCAGCAGCCCGACAGGGGGCCTCTATGGCTACACCTTC. Its translation: CASSPTGGLYGYTF.

V is TRBV6-5 and J is TRBJ1-1, with 11 bases fitting TRBD1. The CDR3 length is 15 residues. The germline CDR1 and CDR2 sequences are MNHEY and SVGAGI. Trimming took 4 bases from V and 4 from J; bases not matched to a gene: 5. The CDR3 coding sequence is TGTGCCAGCAGTTCTGGGACAGGGGGAGGCACTGAAGCTTTCTTT. Translating gives CASSSGTGGGTEAFF.

The V and J genes are TRBV27 and TRBJ2-2; 7 positions agree with TRBD2. V gave up 0 bases and J gave up 6 bases; unmatched junction bases: 10. CDR1 MNHEY and CDR2 SMNVEV come from the germline V gene (reference sequence). This CDR3 has 17 amino acids. The CDR3 region is CASSLSIKGRGAGELFF. The DNA of the CDR3 is TGTGCCAGCAGTTTATCGATAAAGGGGAGGGGTGCCGGGGAGCTGTTTTTT.

The chain recombines TRBV15 with TRBJ2-7, with 13 bases lining up with TRBD2. Germline V gene data show CDR1 as LNHNV and CDR2 as YYDKDF (reference sequence). The CDR3 length is 15 residues. The V segment lost 1 base and the J segment 6 bases; nucleotides outside the gene matches: 3. The CDR3 protein is CATSRGGLAGSEQYF. CDR3 DNA sequence: TGTGCCACCAGCAGAGGGGGACTAGCGGGGAGCGAGCAGTACTTC.

The V and J genes are TRBV7-9 and TRBJ2-1; TRBD1 is a possible D gene (6 bases). CDR3 length: 14 amino acids. The germline V gene encodes CDR1 SEHNR and CDR2 FQNEAQ (reference sequence). V was cut by 5 bases and J by 7 bases, with 15 bases left in between. CDR3 nucleotides: TGTGCCAGCAGCACGGGACAAGTGTGGAATGAGCAGTTCTTC. It is translated as CASSTGQVWNEQFF.

V usage is TRBV7-2 and J usage is TRBJ1-1, with D maybe TRBD1 (5 bases). Trimming pared 3 bases from V and 1 base from J, leaving 9 bases between. This CDR3 spans 14 amino acids. Germline lookup yields CDR1 SGHTA and CDR2 FQGNSA. CDR3 bases: TGTGCCAGCAGCTTCCAGGGCCAGAACACTGAAGCTTTCTTT. Its protein is CASSFQGQNTEAFF.

The CDR3 here is CASSLNRGSEAFF. The CDR3 DNA reads TGTGCCAGCAGCTTGAATCGGGGGAGTGAAGCTTTCTTT. J is TRBJ1-1 and V is TRBV7-3; D may be TRBD1 (5 bases). The CDR3 contains 13 residues. V shed 3 bases and J shed 7 bases, with 12 bases lying between them. The germline gives CDR1 SGHTA, CDR2 FQGTGA.

This chain uses TRBV19 with TRBJ2-3; 9 positions match TRBD2. Per germline, CDR1 LNHDA and CDR2 SQIVND (reference sequence). The CDR3 totals 16 residues. V lost 5 bases, J lost 5 bases, and 11 bases stayed unmatched. The CDR3 region is CASSPVTAGGQDTQYF. DNA for the CDR3: TGTGCCAGTAGTCCCGTCACAGCGGGAGGTCAAGATACGCAGTATTTT. Supplemented by reference TRBV19 and TRBJ2-3, the full variable domain reads DGGITQSPKYLFRKEGQNVTLSCEQNLNHDAMYWYRQDPGQGLRLIYYSQIVNDFQKGDIAEGYSVSREKKESFPLTVTSAQKNPTAFYLCASSPVTAGGQDTQYFGPGTRLTVL.

The V gene is TRBV7-9, the J gene TRBJ2-6; 7 nucleotides align to TRBD1. The germline gives CDR1 SEHNR, CDR2 FQNEAQ (reference sequence). CDR3 size: 17 residues. Germline trimming cut 1 base from V and 0 bases from J; bases unmatched to any gene: 3. Here the CDR3 reads CASSLGQGPSGANVLTF. The CDR3 bases are TGTGCCAGCAGCTTAGGACAGGGCCCCTCTGGGGCCAACGTCCTGACTTTC.

As to this clone: The junction differs from germline at one of its ends, possibly a read error. In the same sample, other DNA sequences code for this CDR3. The genes are TRBV7-9 and TRBJ1-6, with D perhaps matching TRBD1 (6 bases). Germline values: CDR1 SEHNR, CDR2 FQNEAQ (reference sequence). This CDR3 comprises 17 residues. The CDR3 nucleotides read TGTGCCAGCAGCTCGCCACAACAGGGCTCCTATAATTCCCCCCTCCACTTT. Its protein is CASSSPQQGSYNSPLHF.

The rearrangement links TRBV6-5 to TRBJ1-2; TRBD1 might be the D (6 bases). Germline V gene data show CDR1 as MNHEY and CDR2 as SVGAGI. The V end lost 6 bases, the J end lost 5 bases, and 16 bases lay between the germline ends. The CDR3 totals 14 residues. As DNA, the CDR3 is TGTGCCAGCAGCCGAAACGGACAGCTTTATGGCTACACCTTC. Translated: CASSRNGQLYGYTF.